This TCR beta chain was captured in a study of response to subunit inactivated influenza vaccine. TCRdb itself ran the RT-PCR reads through MiXCR, one entry per CDR3 protein. This sample yields fewer than 650,000 distinct CDR3 sequences, of which over 10% are seen a single time; about 12% belongs to the top ten. Trimming took 6 bases from V and 1 from J, leaving 9 bases between them. The length of the CDR3 is 12 residues. The germline V gene encodes CDR1 DFQATT and CDR2 SNEGSKA (reference sequence). Regarding the study as a whole: Each seasonal influenza vaccination recruits few new T cells, the authors suggested.

This clonotype has just a few counts. No antigen is known for it. The source was PBMCs from blood, collected roughly 46 days after vaccination. The V and J genes are TRBV20-1 and TRBJ1-1; D remains ambiguous. The receptor's source is a man aged 45-60 years who received an inactivated influenza vaccine. The DNA of the CDR3 is TGCAGTGCCCCGTGGGGGAACACTGAAGCTTTCTTT. Protein: CSAPWGNTEAFF.